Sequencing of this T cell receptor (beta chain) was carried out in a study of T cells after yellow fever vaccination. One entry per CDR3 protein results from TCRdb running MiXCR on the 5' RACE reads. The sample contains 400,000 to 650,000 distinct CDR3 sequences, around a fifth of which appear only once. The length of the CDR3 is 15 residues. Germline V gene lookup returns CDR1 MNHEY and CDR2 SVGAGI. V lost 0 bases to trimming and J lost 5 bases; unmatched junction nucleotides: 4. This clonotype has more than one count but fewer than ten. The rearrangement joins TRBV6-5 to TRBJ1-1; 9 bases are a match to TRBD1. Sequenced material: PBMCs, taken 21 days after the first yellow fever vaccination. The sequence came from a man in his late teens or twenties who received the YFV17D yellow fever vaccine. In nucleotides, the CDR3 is TGTGCCAGCAGTTACTCTACAGGGGGCCTAACTGAAGCTTTCTTT. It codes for CASSYSTGGLTEAFF.